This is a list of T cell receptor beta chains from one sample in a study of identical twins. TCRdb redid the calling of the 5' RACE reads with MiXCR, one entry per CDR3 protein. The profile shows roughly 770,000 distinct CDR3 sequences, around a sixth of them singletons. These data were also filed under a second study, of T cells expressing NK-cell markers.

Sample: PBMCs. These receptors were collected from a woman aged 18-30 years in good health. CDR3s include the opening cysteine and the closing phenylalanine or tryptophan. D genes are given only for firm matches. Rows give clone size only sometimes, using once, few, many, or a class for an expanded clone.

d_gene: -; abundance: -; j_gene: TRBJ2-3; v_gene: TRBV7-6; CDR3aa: CASSLYDFTDTQYF; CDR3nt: TGTGCCAGCAGCTTGTACGACTTCACAGATACGCAGTATTTT
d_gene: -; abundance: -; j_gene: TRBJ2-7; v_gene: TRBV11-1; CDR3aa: CASSFKGLSYEQYF; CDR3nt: TGTGCCAGCAGCTTTAAAGGACTATCCTACGAGCAGTACTTC
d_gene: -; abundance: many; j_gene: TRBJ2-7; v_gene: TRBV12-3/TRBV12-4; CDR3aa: CASSLLGGSSYEQYF; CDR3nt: TGTGCCAGCAGTCTTCTCGGCGGTAGCTCCTACGAGCAGTACTTC
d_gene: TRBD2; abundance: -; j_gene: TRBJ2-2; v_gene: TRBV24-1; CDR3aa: CATSPGGGDTGELFF; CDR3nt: TGTGCCACCAGTCCGGGCGGGGGGGACACCGGGGAGCTGTTTTTT
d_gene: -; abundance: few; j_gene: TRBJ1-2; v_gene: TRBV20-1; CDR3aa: CSARDRDKVRAYGYTF; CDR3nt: TGCAGTGCTAGAGATAGGGACAAGGTCCGTGCCTATGGCTACACCTTC
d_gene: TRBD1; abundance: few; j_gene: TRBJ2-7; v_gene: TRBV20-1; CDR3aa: CRHRGLAEQYF; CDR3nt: TGCAGGCACAGGGGGCTGGCCGAGCAGTACTTC
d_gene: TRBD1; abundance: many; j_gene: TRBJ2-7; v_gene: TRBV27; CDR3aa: CASSSTGGYEQYF; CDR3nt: TGTGCCAGCAGCTCGACAGGGGGCTACGAGCAGTACTTC
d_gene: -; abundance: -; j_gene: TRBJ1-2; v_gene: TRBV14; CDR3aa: CASSETQFNYGYTF; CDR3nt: TGTGCCAGCAGCGAAACGCAGTTCAACTATGGCTACACCTTC
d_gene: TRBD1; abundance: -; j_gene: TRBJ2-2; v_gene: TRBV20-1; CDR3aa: CSARDRNTGELFF; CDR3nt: TGCAGTGCCCGGGACAGGAACACCGGGGAGCTGTTTTTT
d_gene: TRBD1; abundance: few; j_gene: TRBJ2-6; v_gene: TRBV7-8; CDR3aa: CASSWDRVGANVLTF; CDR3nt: TGTGCCAGCAGCTGGGACAGGGTTGGGGCCAACGTCCTGACTTTC
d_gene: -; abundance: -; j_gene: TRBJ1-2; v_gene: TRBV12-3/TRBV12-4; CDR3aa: CASTGPRYGYTF; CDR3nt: TGTGCCAGCACGGGACCGCGCTATGGCTACACCTTC
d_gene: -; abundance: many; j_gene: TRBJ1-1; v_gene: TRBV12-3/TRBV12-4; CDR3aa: CASSFRGALVPEAFF; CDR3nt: TGTGCCAGCAGTTTTAGGGGGGCCCTGGTCCCTGAAGCTTTCTTT
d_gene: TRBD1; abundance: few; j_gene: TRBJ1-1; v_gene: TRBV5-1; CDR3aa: CASSSTGGKNTEAFF; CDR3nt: TGCGCCAGCAGCTCCACAGGGGGTAAGAACACTGAAGCTTTCTTT
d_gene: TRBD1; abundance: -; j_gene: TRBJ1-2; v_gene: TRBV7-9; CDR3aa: CASSTTGEWGGYTF; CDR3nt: TGTGCCAGCAGCACGACAGGGGAATGGGGTGGCTACACCTTC
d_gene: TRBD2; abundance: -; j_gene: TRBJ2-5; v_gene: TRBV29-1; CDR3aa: CSANGLAGSPRETQYF; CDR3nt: TGCAGCGCCAACGGACTAGCGGGTTCCCCTCGAGAGACCCAGTACTTC
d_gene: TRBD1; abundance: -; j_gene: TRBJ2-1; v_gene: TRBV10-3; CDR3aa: CAISGTGGNEQFF; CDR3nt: TGTGCCATTTCCGGGACAGGGGGAAATGAGCAGTTCTTC
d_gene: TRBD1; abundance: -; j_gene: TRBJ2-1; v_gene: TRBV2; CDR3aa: CASRRGTGGNLGQFF; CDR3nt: TGTGCCAGCCGTCGAGGGACAGGGGGTAACCTGGGGCAGTTCTTC
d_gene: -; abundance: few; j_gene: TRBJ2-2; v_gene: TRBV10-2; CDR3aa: CASSPVGASGGELFF; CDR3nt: TGCGCCAGCAGTCCCGTGGGCGCGTCCGGCGGGGAGCTGTTTTTT
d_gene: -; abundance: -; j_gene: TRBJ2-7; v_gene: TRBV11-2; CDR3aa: CASSLEDRLLGQYF; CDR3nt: TGTGCCAGCAGCTTAGAGGACAGACTTTTAGGGCAGTACTTC
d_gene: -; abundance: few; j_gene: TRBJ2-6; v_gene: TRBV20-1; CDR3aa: CSARGVSGANVLTF; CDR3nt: TGCAGTGCTAGAGGGGTGTCTGGGGCCAACGTCCTGACTTTC